The 27 T cell receptor beta chains in this list originate from one sample, sequenced in a study of control samples from healthy donors and cancer patients. Assay: immunoSEQ multiplex PCR; the TCRdb copy retains only in-frame clones and omits some. The sample yields 170,000 or so clones, approximately 92% seen once. The sample was blood. Receptors were obtained from a man in his late teens or twenties in good health.

V usage is TRBV11-3 and J usage is TRBJ2-2; D is unresolved. Germline V gene data show CDR1 as SGHNT and CDR2 as YENEEA. The CDR3 is 13 residues long. V was cut by 5 bases and J by 3 bases, with 7 bases left in between. The chain's CDR3 is CASSPRDTGELFF. The CDR3 region has the DNA TGTGCCAGCAGCCCCCGCGACACCGGGGAGCTGTTTTTT.

This chain uses TRBV5-1 with TRBJ2-5, with 8 bases identical to TRBD2. J lost 1 base, V lost 4 bases, and 9 bases had no gene match. This CDR3 spans 16 amino acids. CDR1 is SGHRS, CDR2 YFSETQ, per germline. The CDR3 coding sequence is TGCGCCAGCAGCATCTTTGTAGCGGGGTCCCAAGAGACCCAGTACTTC. Its protein is CASSIFVAGSQETQYF.

The rearrangement links TRBV5-4 to TRBJ2-6; D is perhaps TRBD2 (5 bases). CDR3 length equals 15 residues. Germline-derived CDR1 and CDR2 are SGHNT and YYREEE (reference sequence). Deletions cut 4 bases from V and 0 bases from J, with 8 bases between. The CDR3 loop is CASSHRDSGANVLTF. CDR3 nucleotide sequence: TGTGCCAGCAGCCACCGGGACTCTGGGGCCAACGTCCTGACTTTC.

This chain connects TRBV28 to TRBJ1-6; possibly TRBD1 for D (5 bases). Germline assignment: CDR1 MDHEN and CDR2 SYDVKM. Between the trimmed V and J ends, which lost 5 bases and 8 bases, there was a span of 16 bases. The CDR3 length is 15 residues. CDR3 residues: CASSVLGGGDSPLHF. The CDR3 DNA sequence: TGTGCCAGCAGTGTCTTGGGGGGAGGGGATTCACCCCTCCACTTT.

The genes are TRBV2 and TRBJ2-7; 8 bases map to TRBD1. From germline, CDR1 is SNHLY and CDR2 FYNNEI. J was trimmed by 3 bases and V by 4 bases; bases with no gene match: 5. CDR3 size: 14 residues. The CDR3 loop reads CASSGTGSIYEQYF. CDR3 nucleotide sequence: TGTGCCAGCAGTGGGACAGGGTCTATCTACGAGCAGTACTTC.

This chain links TRBV12-3 or TRBV12-4 with TRBJ1-6; a weak D match, TRBD1 (5 bases). The CDR3 sequence is 13 residues long. Trimming stripped 7 bases from V and 7 bases from J, with 11 bases between. The chain's CDR3 is CASTPGGNSPLHF. The CDR3 DNA reads TGTGCCAGCACCCCTGGGGGAAATTCACCCCTCCACTTT.

V gene TRBV21-1 combines with J gene TRBJ1-1. TRBV21-1 is tagged as a pseudogene. The CDR3 runs 13 residues. The CDR3 region has the DNA TGTGCCAGCAGCAAATCTTGGAACACTGAAGCTTTCTTT. It specifies CASSKSWNTEAFF.

This chain's CDR3 is CSVEVDRDSEGPNEKLFF. The DNA of the CDR3 is TGCAGCGTTGAAGTTGATCGGGACTCCGAGGGGCCTAATGAAAAACTGTTTTTT. V gene TRBV29-1 combines with J gene TRBJ1-4; TRBD1 is a possible D gene (5 bases). V was trimmed by 1 base and J by 3 bases, leaving 21 bases between them. Germline CDR1 and CDR2: SQVTM and ANQGSEA. This CDR3 has 18 amino acids.

The chain combines TRBV10-3 with TRBJ2-1; TRBD1 might be the D (5 bases). The V gene lost 2 bases and the J gene lost 7 bases, with 9 bases spanning the gap. The CDR3 covers 13 residues. Germline assignment: CDR1 ENHRY and CDR2 SYGVKD. CDR3 in amino acids: CAISEGAVNEQFF. DNA for the CDR3: TGTGCCATCAGTGAGGGGGCGGTAAATGAGCAGTTCTTC.

V and J are TRBV10-3 and TRBJ1-1; D uncertain. The CDR3 loop spans 13 amino acids. Trimming removed 10 bases from V and 1 base from J, with 13 bases in between. Germline CDR1 reads ENHRY; CDR2 reads SYGVKD. The CDR3 is CATAVTENTEAFF. CDR3 coding DNA: TGTGCCACGGCTGTCACCGAGAACACTGAAGCTTTCTTT.

The gene calls are TRBV6-1 and TRBJ1-6, with D possibly being TRBD1 (5 bases). In germline, CDR1 is MNHNS, CDR2 SASEGT. The ends were cut back, 1 base at V and 5 bases at J, with 9 bases in the middle. CDR3 length equals 15 residues. CDR3 DNA: TGTGCCAGCAGTGAAGTCTCACAGGATAATTCACCCCTCCACTTT. Translation: CASSEVSQDNSPLHF.

This sequence joins TRBV5-5 and TRBJ1-6, with D uncertain. The CDR3 is 15 residues long. The germline V gene encodes CDR1 SGHKS and CDR2 YYEKEE (reference sequence). V was shortened by 0 bases and J by 0 bases, with 4 bases between the two germline ends. The CDR3: CASSLAGSYNSPLHF. In DNA form, the CDR3 reads TGTGCCAGCAGCTTGGCGGGCTCCTATAATTCACCCCTCCACTTT. The complete variable domain, with remaining parts taken from reference TRBV5-5 and TRBJ1-6, reads DAGVTQSPTHLIKTRGQQVTLRCSPISGHKSVSWYQQVLGQGPQFIFQYYEKEERGRGNFPDRFSARQFPNYSSELNVNALLLGDSALYLCASSLAGSYNSPLHFGNGTRLTVT.

This sequence joins TRBV19 and TRBJ1-1; D not resolved. The CDR3 has 15 amino acids. From germline, CDR1 is LNHDA and CDR2 SQIVND (reference sequence). V was pared by 5 bases and J by 1 base, with 14 bases between. This CDR3 reads CASSPLPPGNTEAFF. DNA of the CDR3: TGTGCCAGTAGTCCTTTACCCCCTGGGAACACTGAAGCTTTCTTT.

This chain connects TRBV5-6 to TRBJ2-1; TRBD2 matches at 9 bases. V was pared by 6 bases and J by 7 bases, with 11 bases of the junction left unmatched. Germline V gene lookup returns CDR1 SGHDT and CDR2 YYEEEE. This CDR3 region has 15 residues. The CDR3 region is CASTSAGGPWNEQFF. Written as DNA, the CDR3 is TGTGCCAGCACCTCGGCGGGGGGGCCTTGGAATGAGCAGTTCTTC.

V is TRBV7-3 and J is TRBJ2-7; D possibly corresponds to TRBD2 (6 bases). The CDR3 length is 14 residues. V was clipped by 8 bases and J by 3 bases, with 17 bases between them. Germline assignment: CDR1 SGHTA and CDR2 FQGTGA. The CDR3 sequence: CASGHSWGVYEQYF. CDR3 DNA sequence: TGTGCCAGCGGTCACTCATGGGGGGTCTACGAGCAGTACTTC.

V gene TRBV9 combines with J gene TRBJ2-1; TRBD2 is a possible D gene (6 bases). The germline V and J ends were trimmed by 1 base and 13 bases, with 18 bases remaining between them. Germline V gives CDR1 SGDLS, CDR2 YYNGEE. The CDR3 has 14 residues. The CDR3 DNA is TGTGCCAGCAGCGTACTTACGGCGGGGAAGCAACAGTTCTTC. Amino acids: CASSVLTAGKQQFF.

About this clone: Other nucleotide sequences from this sample produce the same CDR3. V gene TRBV3-1 (or the pseudogene TRBV3-2) combines with J gene TRBJ2-4; no firm D call. Per germline, CDR1 LGHDT and CDR2 YNNKEL (reference sequence). Trimming left V 0 bases short and J 0 bases short, with 3 bases between. The CDR3 contains 14 residues. CDR3 in amino acids: CASSQDLAKNIQYF. The CDR3 DNA is TGTGCCAGCAGCCAAGACCTAGCCAAAAACATTCAGTACTTC.

This clone has just one count. The chain uses TRBV14 and TRBJ1-4; D possibly corresponds to TRBD1 (6 bases). V lost 2 bases and J 0 bases, leaving 22 bases between the germline ends. The germline V gene has CDR1 SGHDN and CDR2 FVKESK. The CDR3 sequence is 20 residues long. The CDR3 spells CASSQKGDGKSRSTNEKLFF. CDR3 DNA: TGTGCCAGCAGCCAAAAGGGGGACGGAAAAAGTCGATCAACTAATGAAAAACTGTTTTTT.

This rearrangement joins TRBV30 to TRBJ1-6; D is unclear. The CDR3 loop spans 13 amino acids. From germline, CDR1 is GTSNPN and CDR2 SVGIG (reference sequence). Trimming removed 1 base at V and 13 bases at J, with 14 bases between. CDR3 nucleotide sequence: TGTGCCTGGAGTGCTTCCTCCCAGGCGCCCCTCCACTTT. It encodes CAWSASSQAPLHF.

J is TRBJ1-2 and V is TRBV12-3 or TRBV12-4, with 9 bases matching TRBD1. There are 13 residues in the CDR3. V trimming: 5 bases; J trimming: 7 bases; junction bases outside the gene matches: 5. CDR3 sequence reads: CASSQDRGGGYTF. The CDR3 region has the DNA TGTGCCAGCAGTCAGGACAGGGGAGGTGGCTACACCTTC.

The rearrangement joins TRBV6-6 to TRBJ1-1; 7 nucleotides agree with TRBD1. J gave up 7 bases and V 5 bases, and 4 bases lay outside the gene matches. From germline, CDR1 is MNHNY and CDR2 SVGAGI (reference sequence). This CDR3 has 12 amino acids. This chain's CDR3 is CASSKGQVEAFF. CDR3 DNA: TGTGCCAGCAGTAAAGGACAGGTTGAAGCTTTCTTT.

This chain links TRBV5-1 with TRBJ2-1, with D perhaps TRBD1 (6 bases). Germline CDR1 reads SGHRS; CDR2 reads YFSETQ. The CDR3 has 16 amino acids. Trimming removed 0 bases at V and 10 bases at J, with 20 bases between. CDR3 residues: CASSLGTVVRSEEQFF. CDR3 nucleotide sequence: TGCGCCAGCAGCTTGGGGACAGTCGTAAGATCCGAGGAGCAGTTCTTC.

The chain combines TRBV5-1 with TRBJ2-1; tentatively, D is TRBD1 (6 bases). Trimming took off 5 bases at V and 2 bases at J, with 11 bases between the two ends. CDR1 SGHRS and CDR2 YFSETQ come from the germline V gene. The CDR3 has 14 residues. CDR3 amino acids: CASSSGTTYNEQFF. In DNA form, the CDR3 reads TGCGCCAGCAGTTCCGGGACAACCTACAATGAGCAGTTCTTC.

The chain employs TRBV6-5 and TRBJ1-2, with 9 bases aligning to TRBD1. The CDR3 contains 14 residues. The V gene's germline CDR1 is MNHEY and CDR2 SVGAGI. The V segment lost 4 bases and the J segment 8 bases; nucleotides outside the gene matches: 8. CDR3 bases: TGTGCCAGCAGTTCATCACAGGGGGCAGGGGGCTACACCTTC. Translated, it gives CASSSSQGAGGYTF.

The J gene is TRBJ2-6, the V gene TRBV5-1; D gene uncertain. Germline CDR1 SGHRS, CDR2 YFSETQ. V lost 4 bases, J lost 0 bases, and 5 bases lay in between. The CDR3 has 14 residues. In nucleotides, the CDR3 is TGCGCCAGCAGCCTCATCTCTGGGGCCAACGTCCTGACTTTC. Protein: CASSLISGANVLTF.

The chain carries TRBV5-6 and TRBJ1-4; weak D call: TRBD1 (6 bases). Germline CDR1 SGHDT, CDR2 YYEEEE. CDR3 length equals 15 residues. The V and J ends lost 4 bases and 4 bases respectively, with 14 bases between them. The CDR3 sequence: CASSTSGEGNEKLFF. The CDR3 region has the DNA TGTGCCAGCAGCACCTCAGGGGAGGGTAATGAAAAACTGTTTTTT. Together with reference TRBV5-6 and TRBJ1-4, the CDR3 gives the full variable domain: DAGVTQSPTHLIKTRGQQVTLRCSPKSGHDTVSWYQQALGQGPQFIFQYYEEEERQRGNFPDRFSGHQFPNYSSELNVNALLLGDSALYLCASSTSGEGNEKLFFGSGTQLSVL.

The rearrangement links TRBV28 to TRBJ1-6, with D possibly TRBD1 on 6 matching bases. The V gene lost 10 bases and the J gene lost 8 bases, with 21 bases spanning the gap. CDR1 and CDR2 from the germline V gene are MDHEN and SYDVKM. The CDR3 has 15 residues. The CDR3 region has the DNA TGTGCCACCAAGGGGGTAATCGAGGGGCATTCACCCCTCCACTTT. Translation gives CATKGVIEGHSPLHF.